These 8 T cell receptor beta chains came from one sample sequenced in a study of cytomegalovirus exposure and HLA in healthy donors. It was with 60 Vbeta and 13 Jbeta primers that the PCR ran. The protocol was immunoSEQ multiplex PCR, while the TCRdb copy is restricted to in-frame clones and leaves out a portion. The sample lists about 200,000 clones, approximately 79% occurring once. The sample consisted of PBMCs. The source of these receptors is a man in his fifties or sixties in good health and CMV-seronegative.

The chain couples TRBV7-9 to TRBJ2-5; TRBD1 matches at 7 bases. Trimming at V came to 6 bases and at J to 2 bases, leaving 6 bases not matched to a gene. The CDR3 extends over 14 amino acids. Per the germline V gene, CDR1 is SEHNR and CDR2 is FQNEAQ (reference sequence). CDR3 protein: CASSSGQVQETQYF. The CDR3 DNA reads as TGTGCCAGCAGTTCTGGACAGGTTCAAGAGACCCAGTACTTC.

The rearrangement links TRBV12-1 to TRBJ1-2; the table assigns TRBD1, which was not confirmed against the DNA. TRBV12-1 is annotated as a pseudogene. The CDR3 spans 17 residues. CDR3 protein: CASSLQGASSLHKGYTF. CDR3 bases: TGTGCCAGCAGCTTACAGGGGGCTTCGTCCCTCCACAAGGGCTACACCTTC.

Comments on this clone: Other DNA sequences in this sample translate to the same CDR3. The genes are TRBV19 and TRBJ2-1; 11 bases match TRBD2. This CDR3 contains 15 residues. Per the germline V gene, CDR1 is LNHDA and CDR2 is SQIVND (reference sequence). The ends lost 6 bases at V and 3 bases at J; junction bases unmatched: 4. The CDR3 bases are TGTGCCAGTAGACCCGGGACTAGCGGCTACAATGAGCAGTTCTTC. It codes for CASRPGTSGYNEQFF.

This chain's CDR3 is CASSYQNLDTQYF. The DNA for the CDR3 is TGTGCCAGCAGTTACCAAAACTTAGATACGCAGTATTTT. The chain recombines TRBV6-5 with TRBJ2-3; no firm D call. V was pared by 2 bases and J by 5 bases, with 8 bases between. The germline V gene encodes CDR1 MNHEY and CDR2 SVGAGI. The CDR3 has 13 residues.

This chain joins TRBV6-5 and TRBJ2-7, with D possibly TRBD1 on 5 matching bases. CDR1 and CDR2 (germline): MNHEY, SVGAGI. V gave up 10 bases and J gave up 6 bases, with 13 bases separating them. The CDR3 has 11 residues. The CDR3 DNA is TGTGCCACCTCCAGGGATCTCGAGCAGTACTTC. This sequence encodes CATSRDLEQYF.

The genes are TRBV28 and TRBJ1-1; D not resolved. Trimming removed 6 bases from V and 3 bases from J, with 17 bases in between. CDR1 is MDHEN, CDR2 SYDVKM, per germline. CDR3 length: 15 amino acids. In DNA form, the CDR3 reads TGTGCCAGCAGGCCCGGCGGGGTGTGGGACACTGAAGCTTTCTTT. This sequence encodes CASRPGGVWDTEAFF.

V is TRBV10-1 and J is TRBJ1-5, with TRBD1 matching over 7 bases. Per the germline V gene, CDR1 is WNHNN and CDR2 is SYGVQD (reference sequence). Losses at the gene ends were 0 bases for V and 9 bases for J; bases not matched to a gene: 5. This CDR3 region has 14 residues. CDR3 coding DNA: TGCGCCAGCAGTGAGTCTGGACAGGCTCGGCCCCAGCATTTT. Translated, it gives CASSESGQARPQHF.

This clone was observed a few times. The chain is built from TRBV28 and TRBJ2-2, with 8 positions matching TRBD2. Per the germline V gene, CDR1 is MDHEN and CDR2 is SYDVKM. The CDR3 is 15 amino acids. The junction had 4 bases not matched to a gene; V was cut back by 2 bases and J by 5 bases. The CDR3 spells CASSLTSGRTGELFF. As DNA, the CDR3 is TGTGCCAGCAGTTTAACCAGCGGGAGAACCGGGGAGCTGTTTTTT.